The 12 T cell receptor beta chains below were found in one sample sequenced in a study of cytomegalovirus exposure and HLA in healthy donors. PCR primers comprised 60 Vbeta and 13 Jbeta primers. Sequencing used immunoSEQ multiplex PCR; TCRdb keeps in-frame clones, though not all of them. Of fewer than 150,000 clones listed, roughly 73% were seen once; the top ten hold approximately 14%. Sequences were obtained from PBMCs. The source of these receptors is a human donor in good health.

V usage is TRBV4-2 and J usage is TRBJ1-2; D remains ambiguous. From germline, CDR1 is LGHNA and CDR2 YNFKEQ. V lost 0 bases, J lost 2 bases, and 10 bases lay in between. This CDR3 spans 15 amino acids. CDR3 loop: CASSQEPYKNYGYTF. The CDR3 DNA reads TGTGCCAGCAGCCAAGAACCCTATAAGAACTATGGCTACACCTTC.

In DNA, the CDR3 is TGCGCCAGCAGGGGACAGGGGACGGACTATGGCTACACCTTC. It translates to CASRGQGTDYGYTF. This chain joins TRBV10-2 and TRBJ1-2, with 10 bases aligning to TRBD1. The CDR3 consists of 14 residues. V was clipped by 6 bases and J by 3 bases; unmatched bases: 4. Germline V gene sequence: CDR1 WSHSY, CDR2 SAAADI.

This clone was counted a few times. The chain uses TRBV11-3 and TRBJ1-3, with 7 bases lining up with TRBD1. The V gene end was trimmed by 6 bases and the J gene end by 4 bases; junction bases not matched to a gene: 9. CDR1 SGHNT and CDR2 YENEEA come from the germline V gene. The CDR3 sequence is 15 residues long. CDR3 sequence: CASSGRGNRGNTIYF. In DNA, the CDR3 is TGTGCCAGCAGTGGCAGGGGGAATCGAGGAAACACCATATATTTT.

The chain has TRBV10-3 and TRBJ2-3; D gene ambiguous. V was trimmed by 8 bases and J by 0 bases, leaving 12 bases between them. The germline V gene encodes CDR1 ENHRY and CDR2 SYGVKD. The CDR3 length is 14 residues. In DNA, the CDR3 is TGTGCCATCGTGGCAGGTACTAGCACAGATACGCAGTATTTT. It codes for CAIVAGTSTDTQYF.

CDR3 coding DNA: TGTGCCAGCCGGGACTCTTACAAACAAGAGACCCAGTACTTC. Amino acids: CASRDSYKQETQYF. The chain has TRBV2 and TRBJ2-5; a possible D gene is TRBD2 (6 bases). Trimming took off 8 bases at V and 2 bases at J, with 15 bases between the two ends. Germline V gene lookup returns CDR1 SNHLY and CDR2 FYNNEI. The CDR3 has 14 amino acids.

The chain links TRBV9 to TRBJ2-7; D is perhaps TRBD2 (6 bases). CDR3 size: 14 residues. Germline values: CDR1 SGDLS, CDR2 YYNGEE. V was cut by 0 bases and J by 1 base, with 8 bases left in between. CDR3 region: CASSVDGGSYEQYF. In DNA, the CDR3 is TGTGCCAGCAGCGTAGACGGGGGATCCTACGAGCAGTACTTC. Looking up the rest from reference TRBV9 and TRBJ2-7 gives the full variable domain: DSGVTQTPKHLITATGQRVTLRCSPRSGDLSVYWYQQSLDQGLQFLIQYYNGEERAKGNILERFSAQQFPDLHSELNLSSLELGDSALYFCASSVDGGSYEQYFGPGTRLTVT.

The chain carries TRBV2 and TRBJ2-5, with 7 bases lining up with TRBD1. The germline V gene has CDR1 SNHLY and CDR2 FYNNEI. The CDR3 loop spans 13 amino acids. The ends lost 8 bases at V and 3 bases at J; junction bases unmatched: 6. The CDR3 protein is CASDRDGEETQYF. CDR3 bases: TGTGCCAGCGACAGGGATGGCGAAGAGACCCAGTACTTC.

V usage is TRBV19 and J usage is TRBJ2-7, with a weak D call TRBD2 (6 bases). The CDR3 runs to 13 residues. V shed 4 bases and J shed 2 bases, with 9 bases lying between them. Germline CDR1 reads LNHDA; CDR2 reads SQIVND (reference sequence). CDR3 region: CASSRRETYEQYF. The CDR3, as DNA: TGTGCCAGTAGTAGGCGGGAAACCTACGAGCAGTACTTC. The variable domain in full, with the rest retrieved from reference TRBV19 and TRBJ2-7, is DGGITQSPKYLFRKEGQNVTLSCEQNLNHDAMYWYRQDPGQGLRLIYYSQIVNDFQKGDIAEGYSVSREKKESFPLTVTSAQKNPTAFYLCASSRRETYEQYFGPGTRLTVT.

The V call is TRBV7-3, the J call TRBJ1-1; TRBD1 might be the D (6 bases). With 5 bases removed from V and 5 bases from J, the gap between germline ends came to 18 bases. Germline values: CDR1 SGHTA, CDR2 FQGTGA. The CDR3 covers 15 residues. CDR3 coding DNA: TGTGCCAGCAGCCCGATCGGAGGGGGGGGAACTGAAGCTTTCTTT. Translation: CASSPIGGGGTEAFF.

This clone was picked up one time. The chain joins TRBV29-1 to TRBJ1-2; 7 nucleotides match TRBD1. In germline, CDR1 is SQVTM, CDR2 ANQGSEA. CDR3 length: 12 amino acids. V dropped 2 bases and J dropped 5; count of bases not matched to a gene: 2. The CDR3 DNA sequence: TGCAGCGTTGAAAAACAGGGGTATGGCTACACCTTC. It codes for CSVEKQGYGYTF.

This chain connects TRBV7-8 to TRBJ2-7; D call uncertain. V was shortened by 5 bases and J by 2 bases, with 13 bases between the two germline ends. The CDR3 spans 14 residues. Per the germline V gene, CDR1 is SGHVS and CDR2 is FQNEAQ. CDR3 nucleotide sequence: TGTGCCAGCAGCAACACCGACGGAGCCTACGAGCAGTACTTC. Translating gives CASSNTDGAYEQYF.

In its sample, this clone was seen a few times. The chain is built from TRBV7-9 and TRBJ1-3, with D possibly being TRBD1 (5 bases). The germline V gene has CDR1 SEHNR and CDR2 FQNEAQ (reference sequence). Trimming removed 2 bases from V and 3 bases from J, with 11 bases in between. The CDR3 loop spans 15 amino acids. The CDR3 is CASSLRWTLGNTIYF. CDR3 nucleotides: TGTGCCAGCAGCTTACGGTGGACACTTGGAAACACCATATATTTT.